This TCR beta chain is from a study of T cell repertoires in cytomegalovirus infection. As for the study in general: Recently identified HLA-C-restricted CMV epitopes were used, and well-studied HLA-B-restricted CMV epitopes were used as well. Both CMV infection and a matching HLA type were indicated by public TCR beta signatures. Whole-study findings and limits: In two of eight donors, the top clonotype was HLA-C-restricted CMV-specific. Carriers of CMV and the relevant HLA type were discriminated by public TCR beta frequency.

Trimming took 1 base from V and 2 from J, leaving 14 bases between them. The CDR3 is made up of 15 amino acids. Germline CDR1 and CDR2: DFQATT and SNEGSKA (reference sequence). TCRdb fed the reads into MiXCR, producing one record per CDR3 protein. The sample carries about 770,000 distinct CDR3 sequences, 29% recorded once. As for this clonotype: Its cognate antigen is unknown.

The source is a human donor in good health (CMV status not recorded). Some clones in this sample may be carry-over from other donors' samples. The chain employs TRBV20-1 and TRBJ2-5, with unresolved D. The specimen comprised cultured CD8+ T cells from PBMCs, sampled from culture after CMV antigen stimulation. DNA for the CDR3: TGCAGTGCTAGAGTCTCACCGCCGATTCAAGAGACCCAGTACTTC. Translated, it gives CSARVSPPIQETQYF.